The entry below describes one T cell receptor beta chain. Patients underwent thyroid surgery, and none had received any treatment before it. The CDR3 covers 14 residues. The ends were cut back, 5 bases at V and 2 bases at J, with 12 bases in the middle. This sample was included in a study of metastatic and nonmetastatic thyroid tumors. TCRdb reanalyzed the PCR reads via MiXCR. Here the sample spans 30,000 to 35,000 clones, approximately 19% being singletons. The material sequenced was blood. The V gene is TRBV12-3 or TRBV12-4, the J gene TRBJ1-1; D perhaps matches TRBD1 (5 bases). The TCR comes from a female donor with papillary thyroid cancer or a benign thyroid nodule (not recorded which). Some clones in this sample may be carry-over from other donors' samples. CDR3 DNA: TGTGCCAGCAGTCCAACAGGTCGTAACACTGAAGCTTTCTTT. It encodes CASSPTGRNTEAFF.